This T cell receptor (beta chain) is from a study of blood T cell repertoires in COVID-19. For the study at large: T cells, B-cell-depleted T cells, or PBMCs supplied cDNA or gDNA.

In the 2 weeks before study entry, exposed participants met a COVID-19 case, which was PCR-confirmed or clinician-diagnosed. Original handling: Quantification of nucleated cells was approximated via reference gene primer amplification. Libraries were prepared by immunoSEQ multiplex PCR; TCRdb keeps only in-frame clonotypes and omits some of them. V and J calls plus clone size are reproduced from that table; the DNA served to infer D and trimming. The profile shows about 250,000 clones, about 83% of them singletons. Germline CDR1 and CDR2: LNHDA and SQIVND (reference sequence). V lost 4 bases to trimming and J lost 3 bases, with 9 bases between them. This CDR3 contains 13 residues.

Sequencing input: PBMCs or T cells enriched from blood (not recorded which). The chain combines TRBV19 with TRBJ1-1, with D possibly TRBD1 on 6 matching bases. This TCR was sampled from a woman in her forties who had been exposed to COVID-19. This CDR3 reads CASSTPGDTEAFF. CDR3 nucleotides: TGTGCCAGTAGTACCCCAGGGGACACTGAAGCTTTCTTT.